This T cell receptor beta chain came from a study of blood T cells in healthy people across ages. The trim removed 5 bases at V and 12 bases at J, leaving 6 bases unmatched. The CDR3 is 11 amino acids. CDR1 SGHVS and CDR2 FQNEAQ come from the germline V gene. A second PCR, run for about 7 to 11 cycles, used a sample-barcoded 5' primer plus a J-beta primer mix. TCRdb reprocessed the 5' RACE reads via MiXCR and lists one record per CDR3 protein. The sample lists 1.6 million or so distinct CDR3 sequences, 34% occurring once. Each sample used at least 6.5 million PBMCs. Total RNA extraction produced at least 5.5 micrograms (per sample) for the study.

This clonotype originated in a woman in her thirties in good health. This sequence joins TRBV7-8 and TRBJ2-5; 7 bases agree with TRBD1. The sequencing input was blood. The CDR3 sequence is CASSPGTVEYF. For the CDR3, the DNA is TGTGCCAGCAGCCCCGGGACAGTAGAGTACTTC.